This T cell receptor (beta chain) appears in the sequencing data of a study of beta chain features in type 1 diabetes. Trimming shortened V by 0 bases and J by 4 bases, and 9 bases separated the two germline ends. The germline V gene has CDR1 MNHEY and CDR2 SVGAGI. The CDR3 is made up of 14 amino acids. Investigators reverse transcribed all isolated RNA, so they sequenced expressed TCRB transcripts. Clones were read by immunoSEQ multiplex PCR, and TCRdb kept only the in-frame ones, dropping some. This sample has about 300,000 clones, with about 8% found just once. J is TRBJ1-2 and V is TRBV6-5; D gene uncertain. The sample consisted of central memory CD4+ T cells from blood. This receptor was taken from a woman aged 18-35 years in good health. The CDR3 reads CASSYSSQPYGYTF. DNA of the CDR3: TGTGCCAGCAGTTACTCGTCTCAGCCCTATGGCTACACCTTC.